The rows below give T cell receptor beta chains drawn from one sample of a study of cytomegalovirus exposure and HLA in healthy donors. The method was immunoSEQ multiplex PCR; TCRdb's version includes in-frame clones alone and lacks a portion of them. The sample contains 170,000 or so clones, about 86% of which appear only once. The sequenced sample consisted of PBMCs. The source is a woman between 18 and 30 years old in good health and CMV-seropositive. CDR3s include the opening cysteine and the closing phenylalanine or tryptophan. The D gene is left open where the match is weak.

TRBJ2-1	NA	TRBV20-1	10	CSARRREQFF	TGCAGTGCTAGGCGCCGCGAGCAGTTCTTC
TRBJ1-6	NA	TRBV6-9	16	CASSKSQPGDGSPLHF	TGTGCCAGCAGTAAATCCCAGCCAGGGGACGGTTCACCCCTCCACTTT
TRBJ2-2	NA	TRBV7-9	15	CASSLVFWNTGELFF	TGTGCCAGCAGCTTAGTCTTCTGGAACACCGGGGAGCTGTTTTTT
TRBJ2-1	TRBD2	TRBV19	16	CASSARLAGLYNEQFF	TGTGCCAGTAGTGCCCGACTAGCGGGACTCTACAATGAGCAGTTCTTC
TRBJ2-3	TRBD1	TRBV7-9	15	CASSPGQGVGDTQYF	TGTGCCAGCAGCCCGGGACAGGGTGTAGGAGATACGCAGTATTTT
TRBJ2-1	NA	TRBV5-1	14	CASSLAESSNEQFF	TGCGCCAGCAGCTTGGCGGAGAGTTCGAATGAGCAGTTCTTC
TRBJ2-5	NA	TRBV5-1	14	CASSLAQGQETQYF	TGCGCCAGCAGCTTGGCACAGGGCCAAGAGACCCAGTACTTC
TRBJ2-7	TRBD1	TRBV6-5	15	CASSPPTGGIYEQYF	TGTGCCAGCAGCCCCCCGACAGGGGGGATCTACGAGCAGTACTTC
TRBJ2-1	TRBD2	TRBV27	13	CASWVGGGNEQFF	TGTGCCAGCTGGGTGGGGGGGGGCAATGAGCAGTTCTTC
TRBJ1-3	TRBD1	TRBV4-1	15	CASSPGTGSGNTIYF	TGCGCCAGCAGCCCCGGGACAGGCTCTGGAAACACCATATATTTT
TRBJ1-1	NA	TRBV6-5	15	CASSQLMTSNTEAFF	TGTGCCAGCAGTCAATTAATGACATCGAACACTGAAGCTTTCTTT
TRBJ1-5	TRBD1	TRBV29-1	14	CSVGQGDSNQPQHF	TGCAGCGTTGGACAGGGGGATAGCAATCAGCCCCAGCATTTT
TRBJ2-3	TRBD2	TRBV2	13	CASSGGSTDTQYF	TGTGCCAGCTCCGGGGGGAGCACAGATACGCAGTATTTT
TRBJ2-1	NA	TRBV5-6	16	CASSLDTWSSYNEQFF	TGTGCCAGCAGCTTGGATACCTGGAGCTCCTACAATGAGCAGTTCTTC
TRBJ2-7	TRBD1	TRBV27	16	CASSLTGVPLAREQYF	TGTGCCAGCAGTTTGACAGGGGTACCCTTGGCGAGGGAGCAGTACTTC
TRBJ2-7	NA	TRBV6-1	12	CASSSGSYEQYF	TGTGCCAGCAGTTCAGGATCCTACGAGCAGTACTTC
TRBJ2-1	TRBD2	TRBV6-4	13	CASSSGGANEQFF	TGTGCCAGCAGTAGCGGGGGGGCCAATGAGCAGTTCTTC
TRBJ2-2	TRBD1	TRBV11-2	15	CASSQIQGATGELFF	TGTGCCAGCAGCCAGATACAGGGGGCCACCGGGGAGCTGTTTTTT
TRBJ2-3	TRBD1	TRBV7-8	14	CASSWGTGTDTQYF	TGTGCCAGCAGCTGGGGGACAGGCACAGATACGCAGTATTTT
TRBJ1-4	NA	TRBV7-9	16	CASSLVDMVEEEKLFF	TGTGCCAGCAGCTTAGTGGACATGGTTGAAGAAGAAAAACTGTTTTTT
TRBJ2-7	NA	TRBV6-5	14	CASYPRENHYEQYF	TGTGCCAGCTACCCCCGGGAGAATCATTACGAGCAGTACTTC
TRBJ2-1	TRBD2	TRBV4-2	15	CASSHTAGGHNEQFF	TGTGCCAGCAGCCATACAGCGGGGGGCCATAATGAGCAGTTCTTC
TRBJ2-1	NA	TRBV7-2	15	CASSLLRSSYNEQFF	TGTGCCAGCAGCTTACTCCGGAGCTCCTACAATGAGCAGTTCTTC
TRBJ2-2	NA	TRBV7-2	13	CASSATVTGELFF	TGTGCCAGCAGCGCGACAGTCACCGGGGAGCTGTTTTTT
TRBJ1-6	TRBD1	TRBV7-6	14	CASSAKDRASPLHF	TGTGCCAGCAGCGCAAAAGACAGGGCTTCACCCCTCCACTTT
TRBJ1-2	NA	TRBV6-5	14	CASRPPGGNYGYTF	TGTGCCAGCAGACCTCCCGGAGGGAACTATGGCTACACCTTC
TRBJ2-1	TRBD1	TRBV27	14	CASRGTEPYNEQFF	TGTGCCAGCAGGGGGACAGAACCCTACAATGAGCAGTTCTTC
TRBJ1-4	NA	TRBV7-9	19	CASSLGGSQTPATNEKLFF	TGTGCCAGCAGCTTAGGAGGGTCCCAAACGCCTGCAACTAATGAAAAACTGTTTTTT
TRBJ1-5	TRBD1	TRBV2	16	CASSARQGMDNQPQHF	TGTGCCAGCAGTGCCCGACAGGGTATGGACAATCAGCCCCAGCATTTT
TRBJ2-1	TRBD2	TRBV2	15	CASSEMAGGPDEQFF	TGTGCCAGCAGTGAAATGGCGGGGGGGCCGGATGAGCAGTTCTTC
TRBJ1-1	NA	TRBV7-8	14	CASSLGGQEGEAFF	TGTGCCAGCAGCTTAGGTGGGCAGGAAGGTGAAGCTTTCTTT